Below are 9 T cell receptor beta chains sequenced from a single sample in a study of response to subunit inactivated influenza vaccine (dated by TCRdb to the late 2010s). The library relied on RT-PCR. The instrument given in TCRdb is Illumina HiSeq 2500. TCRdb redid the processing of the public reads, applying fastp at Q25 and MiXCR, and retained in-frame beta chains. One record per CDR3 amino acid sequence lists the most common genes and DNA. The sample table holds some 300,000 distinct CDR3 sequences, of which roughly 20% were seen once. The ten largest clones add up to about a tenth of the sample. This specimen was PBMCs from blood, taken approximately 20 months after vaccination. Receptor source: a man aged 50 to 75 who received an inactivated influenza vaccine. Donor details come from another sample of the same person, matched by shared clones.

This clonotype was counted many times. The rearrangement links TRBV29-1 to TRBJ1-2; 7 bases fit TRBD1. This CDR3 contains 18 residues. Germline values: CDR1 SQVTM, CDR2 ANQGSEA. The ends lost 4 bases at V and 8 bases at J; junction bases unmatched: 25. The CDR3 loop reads CSVVGGRKTGPQITGYTF. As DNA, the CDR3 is TGCAGCGTTGTTGGCGGGCGAAAGACAGGGCCCCAGATAACAGGCTACACCTTC.

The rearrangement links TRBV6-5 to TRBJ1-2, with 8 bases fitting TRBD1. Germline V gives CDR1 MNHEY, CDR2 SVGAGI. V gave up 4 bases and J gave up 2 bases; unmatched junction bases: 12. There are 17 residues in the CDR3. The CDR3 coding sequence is TGTGCCAGCAGTTTCTCGATGCGGACAGGGAAGAACTATGGCTACACCTTC. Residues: CASSFSMRTGKNYGYTF.

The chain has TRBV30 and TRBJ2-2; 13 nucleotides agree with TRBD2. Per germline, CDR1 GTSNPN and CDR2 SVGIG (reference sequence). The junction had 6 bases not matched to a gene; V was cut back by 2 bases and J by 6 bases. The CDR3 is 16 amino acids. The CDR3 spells CAWSRTSGGFSGELFF. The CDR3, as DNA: TGTGCCTGGAGTAGGACTAGCGGGGGATTTTCCGGGGAGCTGTTTTTT.

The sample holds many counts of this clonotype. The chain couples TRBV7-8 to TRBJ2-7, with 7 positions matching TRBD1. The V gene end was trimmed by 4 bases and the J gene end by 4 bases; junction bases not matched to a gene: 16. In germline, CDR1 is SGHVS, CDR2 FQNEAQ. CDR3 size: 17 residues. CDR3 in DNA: TGTGCCAGCAGCTCGTACAACCCGGACAGGAAGAAGTACGAGCAGTACTTC. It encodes CASSSYNPDRKKYEQYF.

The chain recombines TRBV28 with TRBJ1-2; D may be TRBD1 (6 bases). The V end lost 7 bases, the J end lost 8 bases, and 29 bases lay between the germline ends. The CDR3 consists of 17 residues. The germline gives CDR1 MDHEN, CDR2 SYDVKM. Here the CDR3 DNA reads TGTGCCAGCAACGCGCTAACGGGACATCAGCCGAGAGTGGGCTACACCTTC. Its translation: CASNALTGHQPRVGYTF.

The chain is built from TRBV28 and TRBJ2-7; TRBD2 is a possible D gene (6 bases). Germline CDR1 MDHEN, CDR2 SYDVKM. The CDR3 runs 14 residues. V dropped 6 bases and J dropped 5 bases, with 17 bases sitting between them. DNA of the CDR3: TGTGCCAGCAGCATAACGGGAGTAAGGAACGAGCAGTACTTC. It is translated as CASSITGVRNEQYF.

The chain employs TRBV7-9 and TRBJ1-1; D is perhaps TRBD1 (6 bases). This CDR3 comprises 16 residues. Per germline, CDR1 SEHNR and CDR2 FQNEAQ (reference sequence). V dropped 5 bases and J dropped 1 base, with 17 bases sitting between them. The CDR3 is CASSPPPDRKNTEAFF. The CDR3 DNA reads TGTGCCAGCAGCCCACCACCGGACAGAAAGAACACTGAAGCTTTCTTT.

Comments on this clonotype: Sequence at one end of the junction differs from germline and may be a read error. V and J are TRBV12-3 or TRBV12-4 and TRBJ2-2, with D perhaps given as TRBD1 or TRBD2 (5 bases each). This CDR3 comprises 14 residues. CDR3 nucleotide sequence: TGTGCCAGCAGTCCCCTCAACGGGGCCGGGGAGCTGTTATTT. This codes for CASSPLNGAGELLF.

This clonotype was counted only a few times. The CDR3 spells CASSFRTFGDNEQFF. DNA of the CDR3: TGTGCCAGCAGCTTCAGGACATTCGGGGACAATGAGCAGTTCTTC. The V call is TRBV5-6, the J call TRBJ2-1; the D gene could be TRBD1 or TRBD2 (5 bases each). The germline V and J ends were trimmed by 2 bases and 5 bases, with 14 bases remaining between them. Germline V lookup: CDR1 SGHDT, CDR2 YYEEEE. This CDR3 contains 15 residues.